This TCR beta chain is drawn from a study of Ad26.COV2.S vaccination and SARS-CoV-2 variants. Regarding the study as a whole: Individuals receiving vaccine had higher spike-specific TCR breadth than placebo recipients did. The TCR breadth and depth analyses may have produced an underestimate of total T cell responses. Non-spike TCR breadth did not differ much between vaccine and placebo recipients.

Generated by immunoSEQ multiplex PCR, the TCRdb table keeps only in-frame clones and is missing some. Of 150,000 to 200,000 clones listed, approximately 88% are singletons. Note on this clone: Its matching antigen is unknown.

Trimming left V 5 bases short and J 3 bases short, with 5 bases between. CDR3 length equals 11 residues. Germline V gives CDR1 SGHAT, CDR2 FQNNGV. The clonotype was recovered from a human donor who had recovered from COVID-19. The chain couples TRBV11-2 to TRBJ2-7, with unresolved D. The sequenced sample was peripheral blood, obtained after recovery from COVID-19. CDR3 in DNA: TGTGCCAGCAGCCGGATCTACGAGCAGTACTTC. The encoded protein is CASSRIYEQYF.